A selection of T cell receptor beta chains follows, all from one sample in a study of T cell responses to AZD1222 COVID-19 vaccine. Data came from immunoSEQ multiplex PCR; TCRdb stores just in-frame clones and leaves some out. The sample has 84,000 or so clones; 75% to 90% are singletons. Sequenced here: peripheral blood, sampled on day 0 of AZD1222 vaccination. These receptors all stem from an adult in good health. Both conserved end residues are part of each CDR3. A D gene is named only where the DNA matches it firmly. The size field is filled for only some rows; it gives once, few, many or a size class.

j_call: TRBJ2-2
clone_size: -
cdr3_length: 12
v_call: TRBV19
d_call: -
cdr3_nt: TGTGCCAGTAGTACAGGTCCCGGGGAGCTGTTTTTT
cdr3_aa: CASSTGPGELFF

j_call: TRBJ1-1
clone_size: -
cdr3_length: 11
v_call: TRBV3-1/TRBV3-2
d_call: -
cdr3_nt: TGTGCCAGCTCCGCTGGAGCTGAAGCTTTCTTT
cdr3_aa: CASSAGAEAFF

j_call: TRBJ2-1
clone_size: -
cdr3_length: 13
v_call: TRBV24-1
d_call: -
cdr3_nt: TGTGCCACCAGTGACCCTTGGGGGCATGAGCAGTTCTTC
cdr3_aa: CATSDPWGHEQFF

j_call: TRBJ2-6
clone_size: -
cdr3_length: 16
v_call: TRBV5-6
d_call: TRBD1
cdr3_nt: TGTGCCAGCAGCCAGGGACAGGGCGGTGGGGCCAACGTCCTGACTTTC
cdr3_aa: CASSQGQGGGANVLTF

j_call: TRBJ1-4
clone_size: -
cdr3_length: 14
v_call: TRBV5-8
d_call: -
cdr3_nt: TGTGCCAGCAGCTTAGAAGGATTTCATGAAAAACTGTTTTTT
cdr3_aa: CASSLEGFHEKLFF

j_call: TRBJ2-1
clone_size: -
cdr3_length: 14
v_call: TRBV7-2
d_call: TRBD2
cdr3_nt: TGTGCCAGCAGCACGGGACTAGGTTACAATGAGCAGTTCTTC
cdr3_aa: CASSTGLGYNEQFF

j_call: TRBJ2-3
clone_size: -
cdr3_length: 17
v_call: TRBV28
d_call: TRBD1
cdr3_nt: TGTGCCACAGGGGAGACAGGGGCACCACATGGCACAGATACGCAGTATTTT
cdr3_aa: CATGETGAPHGTDTQYF

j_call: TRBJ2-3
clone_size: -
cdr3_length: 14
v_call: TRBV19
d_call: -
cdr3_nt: TGTGCCAGTAGTAGGGACAACCCCACAGATACGCAGTATTTT
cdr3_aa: CASSRDNPTDTQYF

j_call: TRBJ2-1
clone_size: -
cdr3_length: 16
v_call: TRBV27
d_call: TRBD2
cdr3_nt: TGTGCCAGCATCCTCTCAGGGACTAGCGGGAGACATGAGCAGTTCTTC
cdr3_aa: CASILSGTSGRHEQFF

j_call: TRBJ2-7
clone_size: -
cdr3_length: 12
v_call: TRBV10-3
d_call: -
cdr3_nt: TGTGCCATCAGTGCTCGAGACTACGAGCAGTACTTC
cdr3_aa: CAISARDYEQYF

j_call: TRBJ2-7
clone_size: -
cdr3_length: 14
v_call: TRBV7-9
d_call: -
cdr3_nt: TGTGCCAGCAGCTTAGACAGAACCACCTACGAGCAGTACTTC
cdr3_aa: CASSLDRTTYEQYF

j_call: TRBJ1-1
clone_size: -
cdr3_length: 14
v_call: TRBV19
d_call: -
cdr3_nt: TGTGCCAGTAGTATAACGGCAGAGAACACTGAAGCTTTCTTT
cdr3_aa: CASSITAENTEAFF

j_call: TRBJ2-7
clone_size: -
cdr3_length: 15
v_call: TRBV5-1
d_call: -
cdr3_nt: TGCGCCAGCAGCCCCGGGACGGCAGCTTTGGGAGAGCAGTACTTC
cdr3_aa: CASSPGTAALGEQYF

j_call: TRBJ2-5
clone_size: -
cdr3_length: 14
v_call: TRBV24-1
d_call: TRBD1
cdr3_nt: TGTGCCACCAGTGACCCGACAGGGGAAGAGACCCAGTACTTC
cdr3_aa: CATSDPTGEETQYF

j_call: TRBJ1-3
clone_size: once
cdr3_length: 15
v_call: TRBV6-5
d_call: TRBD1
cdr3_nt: TGTGCCAGCACGAGGGAGGGGGCTTATGGAAACACCATATATTTT
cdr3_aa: CASTREGAYGNTIYF

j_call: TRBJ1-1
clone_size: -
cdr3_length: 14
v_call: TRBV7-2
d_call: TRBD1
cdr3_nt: TGTGCCTCAAAAGCGGGACAGCTAAACACTGAAGCTTTCTTT
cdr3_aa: CASKAGQLNTEAFF

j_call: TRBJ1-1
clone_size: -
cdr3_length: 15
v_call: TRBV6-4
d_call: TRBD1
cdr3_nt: TGTGCCAGCAGGGACAGGGACCACCCCGTGGCCGAAGCTTTCTTT
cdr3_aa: CASRDRDHPVAEAFF

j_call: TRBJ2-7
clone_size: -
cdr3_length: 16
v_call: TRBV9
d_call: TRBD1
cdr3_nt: TGTGCCAGCAGCCCCAGGACAGGGCGAGGTGGATACGAGCAGTACTTC
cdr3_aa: CASSPRTGRGGYEQYF

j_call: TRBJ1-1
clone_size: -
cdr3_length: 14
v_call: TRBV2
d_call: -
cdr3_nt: TGTGCCAGCAGTCCGGGACACTTGAACACTGAAGCTTTCTTT
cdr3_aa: CASSPGHLNTEAFF

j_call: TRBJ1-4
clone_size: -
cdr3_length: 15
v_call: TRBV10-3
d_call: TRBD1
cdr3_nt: TGTGCCATCAGTGAGGGACAGGGAACTAATGAAAAACTGTTTTTT
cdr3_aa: CAISEGQGTNEKLFF

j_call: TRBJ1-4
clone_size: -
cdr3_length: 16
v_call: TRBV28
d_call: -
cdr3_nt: TGTGCCAGCAGTTCCCCGGGGGCGGGTGTTAATGAAAAACTGTTTTTT
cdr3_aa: CASSSPGAGVNEKLFF

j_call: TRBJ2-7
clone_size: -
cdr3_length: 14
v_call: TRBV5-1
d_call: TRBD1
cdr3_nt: TGCGCCAGCAGCGTGACAGGGAGCTCCTACGAGCAGTACTTC
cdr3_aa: CASSVTGSSYEQYF

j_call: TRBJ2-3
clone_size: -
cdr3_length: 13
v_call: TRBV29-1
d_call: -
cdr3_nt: TGCAGCGTTGCGTCTAGTAGCGCAGATACGCAGTATTTT
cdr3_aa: CSVASSSADTQYF

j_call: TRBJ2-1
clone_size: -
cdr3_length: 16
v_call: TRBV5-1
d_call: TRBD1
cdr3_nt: TGCGCCAGCAGCTTGGGGGGACAGGCCCAGTACAATGAGCAGTTCTTC
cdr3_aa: CASSLGGQAQYNEQFF

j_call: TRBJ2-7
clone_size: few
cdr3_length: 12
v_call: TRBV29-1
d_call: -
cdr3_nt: TGCAGCGTTTGGACGGCGTCCTACGAGCAGTACTTC
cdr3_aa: CSVWTASYEQYF

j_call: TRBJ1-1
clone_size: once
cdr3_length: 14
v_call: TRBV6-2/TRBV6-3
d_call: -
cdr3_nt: TGTGCCAGCAGCCTTACAGGGTCGAACACTGAAGCTTTCTTT
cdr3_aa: CASSLTGSNTEAFF

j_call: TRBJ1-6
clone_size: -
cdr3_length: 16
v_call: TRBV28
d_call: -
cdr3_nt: TGTGCCAGCAGTTCACAGGGTTCCCTCTATAATTCACCCCTCCACTTT
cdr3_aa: CASSSQGSLYNSPLHF

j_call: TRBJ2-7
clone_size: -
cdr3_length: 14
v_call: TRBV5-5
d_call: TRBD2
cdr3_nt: TGTGCCAGCAGCGGACTAGCGAGTCGCTACGAGCAGTACTTC
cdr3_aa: CASSGLASRYEQYF

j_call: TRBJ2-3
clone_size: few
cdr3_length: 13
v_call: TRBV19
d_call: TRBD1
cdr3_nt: TGTGCCACCCGACAGGGTGGTGGAGATACGCAGTATTTT
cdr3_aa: CATRQGGGDTQYF

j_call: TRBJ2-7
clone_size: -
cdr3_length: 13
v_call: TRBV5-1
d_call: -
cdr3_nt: TGCGCCAGCAGCCAGGGACCAGGCTACGAGCAGTACTTC
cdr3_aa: CASSQGPGYEQYF

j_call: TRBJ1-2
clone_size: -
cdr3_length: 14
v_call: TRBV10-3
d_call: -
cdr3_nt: TGTGCCATCAGTGAGTCGTCCAGGGACTATGGCTACACCTTC
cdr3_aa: CAISESSRDYGYTF

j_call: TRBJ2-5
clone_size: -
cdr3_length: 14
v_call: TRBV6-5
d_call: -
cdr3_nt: TGTGCCAGCAGTAGACAGACCCTCCTGGAGACCCAGTACTTC
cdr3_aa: CASSRQTLLETQYF

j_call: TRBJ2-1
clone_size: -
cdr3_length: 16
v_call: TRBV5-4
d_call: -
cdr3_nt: TGTGCCAGCAGCTTTGGGACTGATAGCTCCTACAATGAGCAGTTCTTC
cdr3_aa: CASSFGTDSSYNEQFF

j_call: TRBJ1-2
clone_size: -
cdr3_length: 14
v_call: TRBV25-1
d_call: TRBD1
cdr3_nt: TGTGCCAGCAGCGAGTTCGCAGGGGGCTCCGGCTACACCTTC
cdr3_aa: CASSEFAGGSGYTF

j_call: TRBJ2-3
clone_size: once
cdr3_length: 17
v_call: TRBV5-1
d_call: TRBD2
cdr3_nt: TGCGCCAGCAGCTCTGTCGGACTAGCGGGAGAGGAAGATACGCAGTATTTT
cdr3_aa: CASSSVGLAGEEDTQYF

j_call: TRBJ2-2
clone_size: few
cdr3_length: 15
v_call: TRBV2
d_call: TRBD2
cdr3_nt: TGTGCCAGCAGTGTGGGGACTAGGGACACCGGGGAGCTGTTTTTT
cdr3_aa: CASSVGTRDTGELFF

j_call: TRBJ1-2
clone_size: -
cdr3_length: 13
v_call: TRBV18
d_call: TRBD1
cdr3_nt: TGTGCCAGCTCTCGGACAGGGGAGTATGGCTACACCTTC
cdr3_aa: CASSRTGEYGYTF

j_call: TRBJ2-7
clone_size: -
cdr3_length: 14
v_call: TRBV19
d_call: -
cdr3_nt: TGTGCCAGTAGTCCGGGACCGATACGCAACGAGCAGTACTTC
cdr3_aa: CASSPGPIRNEQYF

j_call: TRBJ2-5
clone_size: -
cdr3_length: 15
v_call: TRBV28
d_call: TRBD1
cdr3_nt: TGTGCCAGCACCGGACAGGTCCTGTACCAAGAGACCCAGTACTTC
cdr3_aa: CASTGQVLYQETQYF

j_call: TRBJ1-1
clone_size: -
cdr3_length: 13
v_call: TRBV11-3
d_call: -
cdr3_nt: TGTGCCAGCAGCTTAGAAAGGGGGACTGAAGCTTTCTTT
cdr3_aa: CASSLERGTEAFF

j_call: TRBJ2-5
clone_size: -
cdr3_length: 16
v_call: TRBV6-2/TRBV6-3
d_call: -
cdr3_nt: TGTGCCAGCAGCAAGACCGGGACCGGGGGCTGGGCGATTCAGTACTTC
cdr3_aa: CASSKTGTGGWAIQYF

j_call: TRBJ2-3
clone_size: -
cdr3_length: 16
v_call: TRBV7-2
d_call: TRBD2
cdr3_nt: TGTGCCAGCAGCTTAGGGGGACTAGCGGGGGCGGATACGCAGTATTTT
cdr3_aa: CASSLGGLAGADTQYF

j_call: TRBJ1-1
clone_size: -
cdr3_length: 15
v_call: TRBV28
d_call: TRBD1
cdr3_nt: TGTGCCAGCCGTAAAACATCGGACAGGGACACTGAAGCTTTCTTT
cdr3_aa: CASRKTSDRDTEAFF

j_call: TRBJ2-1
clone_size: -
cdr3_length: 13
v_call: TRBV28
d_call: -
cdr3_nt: TGTGCCAGTAGACTAGGACGGCTCAATGAGCAGTTCTTC
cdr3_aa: CASRLGRLNEQFF

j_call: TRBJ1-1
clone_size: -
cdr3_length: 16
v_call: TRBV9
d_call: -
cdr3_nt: TGTGCCAGCAGCGTAGTGGGGGCACCCCTGAACACTGAAGCTTTCTTT
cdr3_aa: CASSVVGAPLNTEAFF

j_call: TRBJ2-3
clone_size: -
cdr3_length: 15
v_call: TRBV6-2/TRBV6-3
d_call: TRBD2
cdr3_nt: TGTGCCAGCAGTTACGGGCGCGGGAGGTCGGATACGCAGTATTTT
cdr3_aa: CASSYGRGRSDTQYF

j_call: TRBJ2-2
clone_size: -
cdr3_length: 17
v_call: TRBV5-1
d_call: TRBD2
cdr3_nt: TGCGCCAGCAGCCCTGGACTAGCGGGAGGTTCGGCCGGGGAGCTGTTTTTT
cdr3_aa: CASSPGLAGGSAGELFF

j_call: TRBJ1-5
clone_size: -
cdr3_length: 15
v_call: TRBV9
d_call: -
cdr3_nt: TGTGCCAGCAGCGTAGGAGGGGATAGCAATCAGCCCCAGCATTTT
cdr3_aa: CASSVGGDSNQPQHF

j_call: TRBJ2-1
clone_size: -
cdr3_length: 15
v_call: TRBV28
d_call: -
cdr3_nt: TGTGCCAGCAGCTCTGGGACATTCTCCTACAATGAGCAGTTCTTC
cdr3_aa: CASSSGTFSYNEQFF

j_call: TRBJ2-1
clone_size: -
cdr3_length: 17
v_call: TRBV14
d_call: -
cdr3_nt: TGTGCCAGCAGCCAAGATCGGGCGGGGCGAGATTACAATGAGCAGTTCTTC
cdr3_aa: CASSQDRAGRDYNEQFF

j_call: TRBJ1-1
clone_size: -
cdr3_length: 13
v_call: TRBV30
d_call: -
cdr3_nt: TGTGCCTGGAGTAAAGGGTGGTGGACTGAAGCTTTCTTT
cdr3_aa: CAWSKGWWTEAFF

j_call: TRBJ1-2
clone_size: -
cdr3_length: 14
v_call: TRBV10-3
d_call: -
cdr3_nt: TGTGCCATCAGTGAGGCGGAGCCTAACTATGGCTACACCTTC
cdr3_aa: CAISEAEPNYGYTF

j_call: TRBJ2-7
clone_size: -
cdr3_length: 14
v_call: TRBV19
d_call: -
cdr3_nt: TGTGCCAGTAGTGGTACGAGGGGTACCTACGAGCAGTACTTC
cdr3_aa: CASSGTRGTYEQYF

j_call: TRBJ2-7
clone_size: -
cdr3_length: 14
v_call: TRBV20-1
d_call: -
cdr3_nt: TGCAGTGCTAGTCGGCCAGGGGGGTACTACGAGCAGTACTTC
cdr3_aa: CSASRPGGYYEQYF

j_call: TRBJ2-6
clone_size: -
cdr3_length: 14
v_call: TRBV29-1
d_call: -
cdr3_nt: TGCAGCGTTACCCCCGGATCCGGGGCCAACGTCCTGACTTTC
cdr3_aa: CSVTPGSGANVLTF